This TCR beta chain was retrieved from a study of blood T cell repertoires in COVID-19. The protocol was immunoSEQ multiplex PCR, while the TCRdb copy is restricted to in-frame clones and leaves out a portion. The sample comprises around 280,000 clones, around 89% of which are singletons, and around 1.7% rests with the top ten. The sequenced sample consisted of PBMCs or T cells enriched from blood (not recorded which). The receptor comes from a young woman with acute COVID-19.

The CDR3 protein is CASSLSGGIGQPQHF. The CDR3 nucleotides are TGCGCCAGCAGCTTGTCAGGGGGCATCGGTCAGCCCCAGCATTTT. The rearrangement uses TRBV5-1 and TRBJ1-5; 8 nucleotides align to TRBD1. Trimming removed 1 base from V and 6 bases from J; junction bases left unmatched: 6. Germline-derived CDR1 and CDR2 are SGHRS and YFSETQ. The CDR3 spans 15 residues.